This T cell receptor (beta chain) comes out of a study of T cell repertoires in cytomegalovirus infection. Study background: Public TCR beta signatures marked donors with CMV infection and the matching HLA.

Overall study findings and caveats: Individuals carrying CMV plus the relevant HLA were identified by cumulative frequency of public TCR beta families. The response measured ex vivo was dominated by TCR beta clonotypes (HLA-C-restricted and CMV-specific).

TCRdb called the reads again in MiXCR, with one record for every CDR3 protein. The sample contains about 180,000 distinct CDR3 sequences, roughly 14% of which appear only once. CDR3 length: 13 amino acids. The V end lost 4 bases, the J end lost 4 bases, and 11 bases lay between the germline ends. Germline-derived CDR1 and CDR2 are SEHNR and FQNEAQ (reference sequence). About this clonotype: The antigen remains undetermined.

Sequences were obtained from PBMCs. The chain combines TRBV7-9 with TRBJ2-7; D is possibly TRBD1 (6 bases). The TCR originated in a human donor in good health (CMV status not recorded). Some clones in this sample may be carry-over from other donors' samples. CDR3 sequence (DNA): TGTGCCAGCAGCTCATGGACAGCGTACGAGCAGTACTTC. It yields the protein CASSSWTAYEQYF.